These 25 T cell receptor beta chains originate from one sample sequenced in a study of blood T cell repertoires in COVID-19. TCRdb's copy holds only in-frame clones and misses some; the assay was immunoSEQ multiplex PCR. The data show over 200,000 clones, around nine tenths seen once. The sample taken for sequencing was peripheral blood. The receptors come from a man in his 60s who had recovered from COVID-19.

This chain links TRBV18 with TRBJ2-1, with D maybe TRBD1 (6 bases). Trimming removed 4 bases from V and 2 bases from J, with 12 bases in between. This CDR3 is 15 amino acids long. Per germline, CDR1 KGHSH and CDR2 LQKENI. The CDR3, as DNA: TGTGCCAGCTCACAGGGGGTAATCGCCTACAATGAGCAGTTCTTC. Encoded protein: CASSQGVIAYNEQFF.

This chain uses TRBV4-1 with TRBJ1-5, with a weak D call TRBD1 (6 bases). Germline CDR1 reads MGHRA; CDR2 reads YSYEKL. V was pared by 0 bases and J by 2 bases, with 8 bases between. The CDR3 sequence is 15 residues long. Written as DNA, the CDR3 is TGCGCCAGCAGCCAAGACAGGGGCCGCAATCAGCCCCAGCATTTT. Protein sequence: CASSQDRGRNQPQHF.

The chain is built from TRBV7-2 and TRBJ2-5, with 7 bases matching TRBD1. CDR3 size: 13 residues. The germline gives CDR1 SGHTA, CDR2 FQGNSA. The V and J ends lost 6 bases and 2 bases, in that order; junction bases with no gene match: 3. Here the CDR3 DNA reads TGTGCCAGCAGAGGACAGGTACAAGAGACCCAGTACTTC. This encodes CASRGQVQETQYF.

The chain employs TRBV12-3 or TRBV12-4 and TRBJ2-2; D possibly corresponds to TRBD2 (6 bases). The CDR3 runs 13 residues. Between the trimmed V and J ends, which lost 5 bases and 3 bases, there was a span of 7 bases. The CDR3 DNA sequence: TGTGCCAGCAGTACTAGCTACACCGGGGAGCTGTTTTTT. It yields the protein CASSTSYTGELFF.

The V and J genes are TRBV6-2 or TRBV6-3 and TRBJ1-1; D unresolved. V gave up 0 bases and J gave up 6 bases, with 14 bases separating them. The CDR3 totals 15 residues. Germline V gene data show CDR1 as MNHEY and CDR2 as SVGEGT. The CDR3 DNA is TGTGCCAGCAGTTACTCTTGGGCGATAGATTCTGAAGCTTTCTTT. Its protein is CASSYSWAIDSEAFF.

The chain recombines TRBV5-4 with TRBJ1-2, with TRBD1 as a possible D gene (5 bases). This CDR3 has 15 residues. Between the trimmed V and J ends, which lost 3 bases and 5 bases, there was a span of 17 bases. Germline V lookup: CDR1 SGHNT, CDR2 YYREEE (reference sequence). The CDR3 is CASSSVGRGGYGYTF. The CDR3 coding sequence is TGTGCCAGCAGCTCCGTGGGAAGGGGTGGGTATGGCTACACCTTC.

V gene TRBV7-9 combines with J gene TRBJ2-7, with 8 bases fitting TRBD1. CDR1 and CDR2 (germline): SEHNR, FQNEAQ (reference sequence). The CDR3 runs 14 residues. V was clipped by 3 bases and J by 5 bases; unmatched bases: 6. The CDR3 here is CASSLDRVGDEQYF. DNA for the CDR3: TGTGCCAGCAGCTTGGACAGGGTTGGGGACGAGCAGTACTTC.

This chain joins TRBV7-3 and TRBJ2-1; tentative D call: TRBD1 (5 bases). In germline, CDR1 is SGHTA, CDR2 FQGTGA. Trimming removed 5 bases from V and 2 bases from J, with 13 bases in between. This CDR3 comprises 15 residues. CDR3 nucleotide sequence: TGTGCCAGCAGCCCGCAGGGTGGGGCCTACAATGAGCAGTTCTTC. It yields the protein CASSPQGGAYNEQFF. Drawing the rest from reference TRBV7-3 and TRBJ2-1, the complete variable domain is GAGVSQTPSNKVTEKGKYVELRCDPISGHTALYWYRQSLGQGPEFLIYFQGTGAADDSGLPNDRFFAVRPEGSVSTLKIQRTERGDSAVYLCASSPQGGAYNEQFFGPGTRLTVL.

J is TRBJ2-1 and V is TRBV6-2 or TRBV6-3, with TRBD2 matching over 8 bases. Looked up from germline, CDR1 is MNHEY and CDR2 is SVGEGT. The CDR3 length is 17 residues. V lost 6 bases, J lost 6 bases, and 16 bases stayed unmatched. The CDR3 loop reads CASSPLGGVAGSNEQFF. CDR3 coding DNA: TGTGCCAGCAGCCCTTTGGGGGGAGTAGCGGGATCCAATGAGCAGTTCTTC.

The chain uses TRBV14 and TRBJ1-2; D is unresolved. V gave up 0 bases and J gave up 1 base, with 12 bases separating them. This CDR3 region has 16 residues. Germline values: CDR1 SGHDN, CDR2 FVKESK. The CDR3 loop reads CASSQDGREFNYGYTF. The CDR3 DNA sequence: TGTGCCAGCAGCCAAGATGGGCGCGAGTTTAACTATGGCTACACCTTC.

This chain joins TRBV6-6 and TRBJ1-1; 8 nucleotides agree with TRBD1. The CDR3 has 14 residues. V was clipped by 6 bases and J by 4 bases; unmatched bases: 7. The germline V gene has CDR1 MNHNY and CDR2 SVGAGI (reference sequence). Here the CDR3 reads CASRIRGLGTEAFF. CDR3 bases: TGTGCCAGCAGAATCAGGGGGCTTGGCACTGAAGCTTTCTTT.

V is TRBV4-3 and J is TRBJ1-2; D gene uncertain. The CDR3 covers 12 residues. V lost 1 base, J lost 11 bases, and 11 bases lay in between. Germline V CDR1 and CDR2: LGHNA, YSLEER. This CDR3 reads CASSQVGGRYTF. DNA for the CDR3: TGCGCCAGCAGCCAAGTGGGAGGGCGGTACACCTTC.

CDR3 sequence: CASSSGSPNQPQHF. CDR3 nucleotide sequence: TGTGCCAGCAGCTCCGGGAGCCCTAATCAGCCCCAGCATTTT. The V and J genes are TRBV7-2 and TRBJ1-5; unclear D gene. This CDR3 is 14 amino acids long. Per the germline V gene, CDR1 is SGHTA and CDR2 is FQGNSA. Trimming pared 4 bases from V and 4 bases from J, leaving 11 bases between.

The chain carries TRBV7-9 and TRBJ2-3; weak D call: TRBD2 (5 bases). The CDR3 consists of 18 residues. V lost 5 bases and J lost 4, with 25 bases in between. Germline values: CDR1 SEHNR, CDR2 FQNEAQ (reference sequence). The CDR3 loop is CASSRLLRESPFSDTQYF. CDR3 nucleotides: TGTGCCAGCAGCCGCCTTTTGAGGGAATCACCCTTCTCAGATACGCAGTATTTT.

V usage is TRBV7-6 and J usage is TRBJ2-2, with 8 bases fitting TRBD2. With 8 bases clipped from V and 2 bases from J, the junction kept 7 bases outside the gene matches. This CDR3 spans 15 amino acids. Germline assignment: CDR1 SGHVS and CDR2 FNYEAQ. The CDR3 DNA sequence: TGTGCCAGCGGTATAGCGGGAAGAAACACCGGGGAGCTGTTTTTT. This translates into CASGIAGRNTGELFF. Combining the CDR3 with reference TRBV7-6 and TRBJ2-2 gives the whole variable domain GAGVSQSPRYKVTKRGQDVALRCDPISGHVSLYWYRQALGQGPEFLTYFNYEAQQDKSGLPNDRFSAERPEGSISTLTIQRTEQRDSAMYRCASGIAGRNTGELFFGEGSRLTVL.

The V call is TRBV19, the J call TRBJ2-7, with TRBD2 matching over 9 bases. Germline V CDR1 and CDR2: LNHDA, SQIVND (reference sequence). V lost 6 bases and J lost 2; bases outside the gene matches: 2. The CDR3 contains 13 residues. The CDR3 loop reads CASRQRGAYEQYF. DNA for the CDR3: TGTGCCAGTAGGCAGCGGGGGGCCTACGAGCAGTACTTC.

V and J are TRBV30 and TRBJ1-2; D is uncertain. The V gene lost 1 base and the J gene lost 4 bases, with 7 bases spanning the gap. CDR1 and CDR2 (germline): GTSNPN, SVGIG (reference sequence). The length of the CDR3 is 12 residues. In nucleotides, the CDR3 is TGTGCCTGGAGTGGGCAGTTCTATGGCTACACCTTC. This encodes CAWSGQFYGYTF.

The chain employs TRBV6-5 and TRBJ1-1; TRBD1 is a possible D gene (5 bases). The V end was cut by 6 bases, the J end by 5 bases, with 13 bases between. The germline gives CDR1 MNHEY, CDR2 SVGAGI. The CDR3 covers 13 residues. CDR3: CASRGRGTTEAFF. CDR3 sequence (DNA): TGTGCCAGCAGGGGTAGGGGAACAACTGAAGCTTTCTTT.

This clone was observed a single time. This sequence joins TRBV19 and TRBJ2-5; 9 bases fit TRBD2. Per the germline V gene, CDR1 is LNHDA and CDR2 is SQIVND (reference sequence). The ends lost 2 bases at V and 7 bases at J; junction bases unmatched: 14. The CDR3 has 17 residues. The CDR3 region is CASSISSPRGGQGTQYF. Written as DNA, the CDR3 is TGTGCCAGTAGTATATCGAGCCCGCGGGGGGGCCAGGGGACCCAGTACTTC. The variable domain in full, with the rest retrieved from reference TRBV19 and TRBJ2-5, is DGGITQSPKYLFRKEGQNVTLSCEQNLNHDAMYWYRQDPGQGLRLIYYSQIVNDFQKGDIAEGYSVSREKKESFPLTVTSAQKNPTAFYLCASSISSPRGGQGTQYFGPGTRLLVL.

The gene calls are TRBV27 and TRBJ1-2, with D maybe TRBD1 (6 bases). V lost 8 bases and J lost 3, with 25 bases in between. CDR1 is MNHEY, CDR2 SMNVEV, per germline (reference sequence). This CDR3 has 17 residues. The DNA for the CDR3 is TGTGCCAGCGGACGTCGTAGGGGGTCGGTAGTAGACTATGGCTACACCTTC. It translates to CASGRRRGSVVDYGYTF.

The rearrangement joins TRBV18 to TRBJ1-2; D is uncertain. The CDR3 runs 12 residues. From germline, CDR1 is KGHSH and CDR2 LQKENI. Trimming pared 8 bases from V and 4 bases from J, leaving 11 bases between. The CDR3 DNA reads TGTGCCAGCCGAAGTGGCCCCTATGGCTACACCTTC. Translated: CASRSGPYGYTF.

This clone is a singleton in its sample. The chain links TRBV7-4 to TRBJ2-7; possible D gene TRBD1, 6 bases. The CDR3 is 15 amino acids. Trimming stripped 5 bases from V and 2 bases from J, with 16 bases between. Germline V gene lookup returns CDR1 SGHVT and CDR2 SQSDAQ. CDR3 sequence reads: CASSPCRTVTYEQYF. Here the CDR3 DNA reads TGTGCCAGCAGCCCCTGCAGGACAGTTACCTACGAGCAGTACTTC.

The rearrangement uses TRBV7-9 and TRBJ1-3; D unresolved. The germline V and J ends were trimmed by 1 base and 2 bases, with 9 bases remaining between them. Germline-derived CDR1 and CDR2 are SEHNR and FQNEAQ (reference sequence). This CDR3 region has 15 residues. For the CDR3, the DNA is TGTGCCAGCAGCTTAGTTCAATCTACTGGAAACACCATATATTTT. Protein product: CASSLVQSTGNTIYF.

This rearrangement joins TRBV9 to TRBJ1-5; TRBD1 matches at 7 bases. V trimming: 5 bases; J trimming: 2 bases; junction bases outside the gene matches: 4. There are 14 residues in the CDR3. CDR1 and CDR2 (germline): SGDLS, YYNGEE. Here the CDR3 reads CASSQGQGNQPQHF. The CDR3 coding sequence is TGTGCCAGCAGTCAAGGACAGGGCAATCAGCCCCAGCATTTT.

The rearrangement links TRBV6-5 to TRBJ1-2; D is unclear. Germline CDR1 reads MNHEY; CDR2 reads SVGAGI. The V and J ends lost 5 bases and 0 bases respectively, with 13 bases between them. This CDR3 is built from 15 residues. CDR3 nucleotides: TGTGCCAGCAGTCCAGATCCTACAGCTAACTATGGCTACACCTTC. It is translated as CASSPDPTANYGYTF.